This T cell receptor (beta chain) appears in the sequencing data of a study of T-cell memory formation after mild COVID-19 (dated by TCRdb to 2020 to 2023). Context from the whole study: TCR sequence clusters from the two donors were found to be largely donor specific. Longitudinal TCRalpha and TCRbeta repertoire sequencing tracked T-cell clones expanding and contracting after mild COVID-19 in two donors. The cohort was made up of two young adult volunteers, one female and one male, who were previously healthy.

PBMCs were isolated by Ficoll-Paque density gradient centrifugation. The V end loses 4 bases and the J end loses 4 bases, and a stretch of 14 bases separates them. Including the terminal cysteine and phenylalanine, the CDR3 comprises 14 residues. Kept here is only the CDR3 DNA, which spans 42 bases and is read in frame from base 1. In the germline V gene (reference sequence), CDR1 corresponds to SEHNR and CDR2 to FQNEAQ. Sequenced on an Illumina NovaSeq 6000. TCRalpha and TCRbeta cDNA libraries were constructed by 5'RACE with constant-segment primers, with sample barcodes and unique molecular identifiers being introduced. Trizol reagent was used to extract RNA from every sample. Amplification of the libraries took two PCR steps, and the second step added a second sample barcode plus Illumina TruSeq adapters. Libraries were sequenced on an Illumina NovaSeq with 2 x 150 bp paired-end reads. The original methods were these. Demultiplexing of reads and collapsing into UMI-guided consensus sequences were performed with migec v1.2.7. Using mixcr v2.1.11, UMI consensuses were aligned to TRA and TRB V and J templates and then assembled into clonotypes. Clonotypes were classified as expanded or contracted when called significant by both edgeR and NoisET, with noise models trained on biological replicates. For edgeR calls, the thresholds were a false discovery rate-adjusted p below 0.01 and a log2 fold-change of 1. As an exploratory analysis of dynamics, PCA with hierarchical clustering was applied to max-normalized trajectories of the 1000 most abundant clonotypes. Separately sequenced CD4+ and CD8+ repertoires were used to assign a CD4 or CD8 phenotype to each responding clone. The public reads were run again by TCRdb, first through fastp at Q25 and then through MiXCR, and only productive beta chains were kept. Each CDR3 protein gets just one entry, which takes the most common genes and DNA from the rows behind it. None of the V and J calls come from the authors' own analysis; TCRdb made them. The sample table holds about 430,000 distinct CDR3 sequences, of which about 24% were seen once. In total, the top ten clones hold roughly 9.7% of the sample.

Of note for this clonotype: The clone's antigen remains unknown. There are no base qualities to consult, and no much larger clone falls within one base.

Paper-wide results and their limitations: Only a couple of mild cases were covered by the study, and larger cohorts that include severe cases with pre-infection samples were considered necessary. Some responding clones were detected in pre-infection memory, suggesting pre-existing cross-reactive memory T cells joined the SARS-CoV-2 response. Contracting CD4+ clones were found mainly in CM and EM memory subsets, while CD8+ clones were enriched in EMRA. Clones contracting from day 15 to 85 had balanced CD4/CD8 phenotypes, while a second wave expanding from day 15 to 37 was biased towards CD4+. SARS-CoV-2 specificity was not confirmed for the second-wave clones peaking on day 37.

This receptor was obtained from an adult woman who had mild COVID-19 (a few samples of this study predate the infection). The sample titles of this study are shuffled in the database, so cell type and time point are left out; the donor was told from shared clones. The sequencing input was PBMCs or a T cell subset sorted from them (not recorded which). In this chain, TRBV7-9 is recombined with TRBJ2-7; the D gene is perhaps TRBD1 or TRBD2, as each covers 6 bases. In nucleotides, the sequence is TGTGCCAGCAGCTCGACGAGGGGGACTTACGAGCAGTACTTC. It specifies CASSSTRGTYEQYF.